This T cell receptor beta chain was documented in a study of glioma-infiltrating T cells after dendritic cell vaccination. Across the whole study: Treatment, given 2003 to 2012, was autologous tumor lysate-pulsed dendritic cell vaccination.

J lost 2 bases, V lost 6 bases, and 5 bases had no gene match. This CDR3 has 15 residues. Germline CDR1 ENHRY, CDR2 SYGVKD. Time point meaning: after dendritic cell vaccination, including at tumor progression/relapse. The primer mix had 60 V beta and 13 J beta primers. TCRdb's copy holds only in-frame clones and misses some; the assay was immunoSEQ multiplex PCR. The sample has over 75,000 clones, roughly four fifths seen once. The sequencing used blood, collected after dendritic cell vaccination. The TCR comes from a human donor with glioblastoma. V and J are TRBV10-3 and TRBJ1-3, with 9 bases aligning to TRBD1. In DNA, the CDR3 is TGTGCCATCAGGCAGGGACAGGGAACTGGAAACACCATATATTTT. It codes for CAIRQGQGTGNTIYF.